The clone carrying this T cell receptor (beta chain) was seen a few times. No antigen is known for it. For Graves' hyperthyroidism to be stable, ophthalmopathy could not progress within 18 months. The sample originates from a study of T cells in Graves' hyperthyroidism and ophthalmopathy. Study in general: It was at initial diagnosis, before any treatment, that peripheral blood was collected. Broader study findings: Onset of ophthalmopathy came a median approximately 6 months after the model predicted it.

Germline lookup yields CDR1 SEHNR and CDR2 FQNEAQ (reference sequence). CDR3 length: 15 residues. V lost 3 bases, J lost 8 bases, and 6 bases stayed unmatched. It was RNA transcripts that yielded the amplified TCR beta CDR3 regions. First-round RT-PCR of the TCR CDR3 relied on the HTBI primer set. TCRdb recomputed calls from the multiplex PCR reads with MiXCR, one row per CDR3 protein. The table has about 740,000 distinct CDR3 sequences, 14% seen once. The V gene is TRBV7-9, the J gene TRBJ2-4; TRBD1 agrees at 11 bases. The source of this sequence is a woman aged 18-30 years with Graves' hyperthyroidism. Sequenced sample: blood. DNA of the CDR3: TGTGCCAGCAGCTTGGGGGACAGGGGGATGGACATTCAGTACTTC. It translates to CASSLGDRGMDIQYF.